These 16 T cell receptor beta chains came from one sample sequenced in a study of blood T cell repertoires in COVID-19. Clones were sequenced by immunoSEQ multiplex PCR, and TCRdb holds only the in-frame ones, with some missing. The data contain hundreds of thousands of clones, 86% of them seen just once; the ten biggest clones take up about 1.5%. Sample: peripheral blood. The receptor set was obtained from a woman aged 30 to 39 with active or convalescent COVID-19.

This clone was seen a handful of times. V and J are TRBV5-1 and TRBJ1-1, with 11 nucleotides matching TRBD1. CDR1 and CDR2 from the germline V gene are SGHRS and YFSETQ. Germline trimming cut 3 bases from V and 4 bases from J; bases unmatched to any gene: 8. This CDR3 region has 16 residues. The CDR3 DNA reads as TGCGCCAGCAGCTCTGCTGGTGGGACAGGGGGCACTGAAGCTTTCTTT. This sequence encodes CASSSAGGTGGTEAFF.

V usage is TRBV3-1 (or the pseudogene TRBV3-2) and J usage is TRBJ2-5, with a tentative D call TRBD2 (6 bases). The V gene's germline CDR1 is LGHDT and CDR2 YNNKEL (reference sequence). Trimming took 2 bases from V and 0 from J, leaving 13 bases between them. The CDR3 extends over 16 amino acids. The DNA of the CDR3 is TGTGCCAGCAGCCAACTCTTTGGGGAGGACCAAGAGACCCAGTACTTC. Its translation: CASSQLFGEDQETQYF.

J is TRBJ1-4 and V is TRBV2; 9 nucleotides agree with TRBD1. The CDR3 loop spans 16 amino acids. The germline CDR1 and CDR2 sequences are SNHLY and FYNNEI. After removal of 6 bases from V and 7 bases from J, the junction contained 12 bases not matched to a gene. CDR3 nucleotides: TGTGCCAGCAGAGTTAACAGGGGGCGATCGGCTGAAAAACTGTTTTTT. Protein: CASRVNRGRSAEKLFF.

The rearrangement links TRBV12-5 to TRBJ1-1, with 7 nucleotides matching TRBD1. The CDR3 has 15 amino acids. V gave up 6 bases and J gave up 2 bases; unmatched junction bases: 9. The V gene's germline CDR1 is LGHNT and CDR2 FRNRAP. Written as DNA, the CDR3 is TGTGCTAGTGGAGGACAACAGGGGCTAAACACTGAAGCTTTCTTT. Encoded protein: CASGGQQGLNTEAFF.

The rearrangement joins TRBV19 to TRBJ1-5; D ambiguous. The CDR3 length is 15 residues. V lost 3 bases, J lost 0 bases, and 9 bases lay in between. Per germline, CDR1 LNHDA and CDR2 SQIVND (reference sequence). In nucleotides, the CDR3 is TGTGCCAGTAGTATTTACGGGGATAGCAATCAGCCCCAGCATTTT. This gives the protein CASSIYGDSNQPQHF.

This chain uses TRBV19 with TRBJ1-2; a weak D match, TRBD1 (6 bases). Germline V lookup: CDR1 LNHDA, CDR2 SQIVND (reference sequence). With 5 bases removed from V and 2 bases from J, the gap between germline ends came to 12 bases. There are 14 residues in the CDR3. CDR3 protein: CASSPQGVNYGYTF. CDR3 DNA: TGTGCCAGTAGTCCACAGGGTGTGAACTATGGCTACACCTTC.

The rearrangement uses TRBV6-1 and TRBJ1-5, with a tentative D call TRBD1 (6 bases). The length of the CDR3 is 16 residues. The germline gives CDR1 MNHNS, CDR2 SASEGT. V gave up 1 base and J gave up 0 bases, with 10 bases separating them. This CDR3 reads CASSEEGGVSNQPQHF. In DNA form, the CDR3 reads TGTGCCAGCAGTGAAGAGGGGGGGGTTAGCAATCAGCCCCAGCATTTT.

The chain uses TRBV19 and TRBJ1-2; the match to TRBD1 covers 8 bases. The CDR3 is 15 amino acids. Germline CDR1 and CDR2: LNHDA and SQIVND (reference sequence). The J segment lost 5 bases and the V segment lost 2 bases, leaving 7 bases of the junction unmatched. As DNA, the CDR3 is TGTGCCAGTAGTATAAACGCCGGGACAGGTTATGGCTACACCTTC. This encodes CASSINAGTGYGYTF.

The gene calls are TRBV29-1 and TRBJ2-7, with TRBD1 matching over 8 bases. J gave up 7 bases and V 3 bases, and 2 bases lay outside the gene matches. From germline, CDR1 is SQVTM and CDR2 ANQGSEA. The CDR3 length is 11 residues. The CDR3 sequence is CSVDTGGEQYF. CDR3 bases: TGCAGCGTTGACACAGGGGGTGAGCAGTACTTC.

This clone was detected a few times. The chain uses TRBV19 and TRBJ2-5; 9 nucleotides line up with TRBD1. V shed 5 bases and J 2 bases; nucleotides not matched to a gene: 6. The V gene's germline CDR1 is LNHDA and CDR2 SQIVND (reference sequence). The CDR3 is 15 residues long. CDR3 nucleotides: TGTGCCAGTAGTCCAGGGACAGGGATTCAAGAGACCCAGTACTTC. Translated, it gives CASSPGTGIQETQYF.

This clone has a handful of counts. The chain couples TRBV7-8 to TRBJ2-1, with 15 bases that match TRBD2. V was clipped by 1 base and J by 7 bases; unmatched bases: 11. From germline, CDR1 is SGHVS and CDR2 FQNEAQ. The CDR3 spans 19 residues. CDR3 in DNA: TGTGCCAGCAGCTTAGAGAGGACTAGCGGGAGGGCCAGGAGGAATGAGCAGTTCTTC. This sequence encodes CASSLERTSGRARRNEQFF.

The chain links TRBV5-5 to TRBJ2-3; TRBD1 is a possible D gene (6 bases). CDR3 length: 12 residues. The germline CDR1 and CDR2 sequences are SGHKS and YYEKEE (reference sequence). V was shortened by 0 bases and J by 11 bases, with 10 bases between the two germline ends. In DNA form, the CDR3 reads TGTGCCAGCAGCTTGGATTGGGGACAGCAGTATTTT. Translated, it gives CASSLDWGQQYF.

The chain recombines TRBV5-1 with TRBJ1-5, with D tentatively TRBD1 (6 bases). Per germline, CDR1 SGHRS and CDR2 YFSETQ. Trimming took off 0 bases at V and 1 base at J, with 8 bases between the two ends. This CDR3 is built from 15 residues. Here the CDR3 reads CASSLAGASNQPQHF. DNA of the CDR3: TGCGCCAGCAGCTTGGCAGGGGCGAGCAATCAGCCCCAGCATTTT.

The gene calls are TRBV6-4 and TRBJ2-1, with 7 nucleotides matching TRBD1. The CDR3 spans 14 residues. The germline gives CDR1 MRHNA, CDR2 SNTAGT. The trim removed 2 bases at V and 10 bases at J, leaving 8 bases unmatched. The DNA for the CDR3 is TGTGCCAGCAGTGACGGCCGGGGACAGCACGAGCAGTTCTTC. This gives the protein CASSDGRGQHEQFF.

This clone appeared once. CDR3 nucleotide sequence: TGTGCCAGCAGTGGACTAGTGCTTGGCGGTGAGCAGTTCTTC. Encoded protein: CASSGLVLGGEQFF. V usage is TRBV2 and J usage is TRBJ2-1; perhaps TRBD2 as D (6 bases). Deletions cut 4 bases from V and 9 bases from J, with 16 bases between. The germline gives CDR1 SNHLY, CDR2 FYNNEI. This CDR3 has 14 residues.

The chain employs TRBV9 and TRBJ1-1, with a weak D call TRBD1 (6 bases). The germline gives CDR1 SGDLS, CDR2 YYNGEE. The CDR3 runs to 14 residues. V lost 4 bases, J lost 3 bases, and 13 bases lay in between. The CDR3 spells CASSFTGSDTEAFF. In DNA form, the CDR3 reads TGTGCCAGCAGCTTCACAGGGTCGGACACTGAAGCTTTCTTT.